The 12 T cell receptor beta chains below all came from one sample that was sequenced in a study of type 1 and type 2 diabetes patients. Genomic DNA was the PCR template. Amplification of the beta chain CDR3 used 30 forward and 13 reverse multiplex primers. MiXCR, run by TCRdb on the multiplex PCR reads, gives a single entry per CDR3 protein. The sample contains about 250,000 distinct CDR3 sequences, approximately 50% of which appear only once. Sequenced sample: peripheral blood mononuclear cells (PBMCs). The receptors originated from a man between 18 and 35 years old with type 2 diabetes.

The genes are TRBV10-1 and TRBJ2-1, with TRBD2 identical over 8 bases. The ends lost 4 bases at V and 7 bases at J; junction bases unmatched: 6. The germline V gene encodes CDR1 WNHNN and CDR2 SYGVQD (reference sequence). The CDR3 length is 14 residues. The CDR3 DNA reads TGCGCCAGCAGTGGAGCGGGAGAAGGGAATGAGCAGTTCTTC. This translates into CASSGAGEGNEQFF.

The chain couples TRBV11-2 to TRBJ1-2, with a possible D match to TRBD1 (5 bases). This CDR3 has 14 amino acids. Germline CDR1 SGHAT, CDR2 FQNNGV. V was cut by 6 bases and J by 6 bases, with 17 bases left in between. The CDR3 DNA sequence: TGTGCCAGCAGTCCCTCTAATCTAGGGGATGGCTACACCTTC. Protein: CASSPSNLGDGYTF.

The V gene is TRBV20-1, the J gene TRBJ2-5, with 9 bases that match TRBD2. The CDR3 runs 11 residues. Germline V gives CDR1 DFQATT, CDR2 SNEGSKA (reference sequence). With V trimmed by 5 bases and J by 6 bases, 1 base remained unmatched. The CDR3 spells CSALAGQTQYF. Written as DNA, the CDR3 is TGCAGTGCTCTAGCGGGACAGACCCAGTACTTC.

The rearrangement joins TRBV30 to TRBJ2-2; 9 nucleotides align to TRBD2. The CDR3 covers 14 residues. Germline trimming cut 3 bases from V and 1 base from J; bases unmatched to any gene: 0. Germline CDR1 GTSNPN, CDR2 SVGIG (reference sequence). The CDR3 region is CAWRTSGNTGELFF. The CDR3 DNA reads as TGTGCCTGGAGGACTAGCGGGAACACCGGGGAGCTGTTTTTT. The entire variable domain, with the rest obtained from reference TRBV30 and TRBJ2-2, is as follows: SQTIHQWPATLVQPVGSPLSLECTVEGTSNPNLYWYRQAAGRGLQLLFYSVGIGQISSEVPQNLSASRPQDRQFILSSKKLLLSDSGFYLCAWRTSGNTGELFFGEGSRLTVL.

The CDR3 region is CASSSGQLNNEQFF. In DNA form, the CDR3 reads TGTGCCAGCAGTTCGGGACAGCTTAACAATGAGCAGTTCTTC. The chain has TRBV12-3 or TRBV12-4 and TRBJ2-1; 7 positions agree with TRBD1. This CDR3 spans 14 amino acids. The V gene end was trimmed by 4 bases and the J gene end by 5 bases; junction bases not matched to a gene: 5.

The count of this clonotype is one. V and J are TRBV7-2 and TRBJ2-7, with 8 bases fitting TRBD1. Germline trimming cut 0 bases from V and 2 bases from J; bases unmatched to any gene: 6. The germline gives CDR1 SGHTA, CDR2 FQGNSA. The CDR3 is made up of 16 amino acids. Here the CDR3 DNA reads TGTGCCAGCAGCTTAGCGTTTAGGGGACAGGCCTACGAGCAGTACTTC. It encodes CASSLAFRGQAYEQYF.

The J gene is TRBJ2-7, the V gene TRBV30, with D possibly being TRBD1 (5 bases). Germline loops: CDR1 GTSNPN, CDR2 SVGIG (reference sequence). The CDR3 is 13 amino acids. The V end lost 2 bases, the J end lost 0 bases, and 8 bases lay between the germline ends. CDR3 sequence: CAWSRQPSYEQYF. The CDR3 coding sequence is TGTGCCTGGAGTAGACAGCCCTCCTACGAGCAGTACTTC.

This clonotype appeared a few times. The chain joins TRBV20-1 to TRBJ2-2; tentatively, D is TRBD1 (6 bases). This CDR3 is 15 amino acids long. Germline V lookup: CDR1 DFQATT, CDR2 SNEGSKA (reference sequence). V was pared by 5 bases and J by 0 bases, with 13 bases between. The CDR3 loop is CSAHGQKPNTGELFF. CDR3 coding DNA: TGCAGTGCTCACGGACAGAAACCGAACACCGGGGAGCTGTTTTTT.

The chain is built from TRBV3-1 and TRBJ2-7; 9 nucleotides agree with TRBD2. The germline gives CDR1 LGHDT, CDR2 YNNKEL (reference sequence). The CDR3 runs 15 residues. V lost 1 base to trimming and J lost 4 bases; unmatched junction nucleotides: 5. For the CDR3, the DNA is TGTGCCAGCAGCCAAGTGGGCGGGAGGGCTTACGAGCAGTACTTC. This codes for CASSQVGGRAYEQYF.

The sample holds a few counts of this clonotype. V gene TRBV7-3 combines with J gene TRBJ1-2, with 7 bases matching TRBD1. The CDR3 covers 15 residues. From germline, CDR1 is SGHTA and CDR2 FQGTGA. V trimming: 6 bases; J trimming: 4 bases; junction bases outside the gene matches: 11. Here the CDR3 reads CASSAPGQALYGYTF. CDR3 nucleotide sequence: TGTGCCAGCAGTGCCCCCGGACAGGCCCTCTATGGCTACACCTTC.

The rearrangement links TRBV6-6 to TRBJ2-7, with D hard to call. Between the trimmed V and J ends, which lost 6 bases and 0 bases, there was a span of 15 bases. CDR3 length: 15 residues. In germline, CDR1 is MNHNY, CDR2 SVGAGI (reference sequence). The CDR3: CASRVNPTYSYEQYF. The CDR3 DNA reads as TGTGCCAGCAGGGTCAACCCGACATACTCCTACGAGCAGTACTTC.

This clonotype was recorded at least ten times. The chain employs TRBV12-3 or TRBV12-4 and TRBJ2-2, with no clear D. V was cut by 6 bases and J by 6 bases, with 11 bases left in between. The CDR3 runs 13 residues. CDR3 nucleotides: TGTGCCAGCAGCCGGGCGTTGTCCGGGGAGCTGTTTTTT. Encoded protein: CASSRALSGELFF.